This T cell receptor (beta chain) is from a study of CD8+ T cells in alopecia areata. Across the study: Treated patients took oral tofacitinib at 5 to 10 mg twice daily.

TCR sequencing used cDNA made by reverse transcription of extracted RNA. Profiling relied on immunoSEQ multiplex PCR, and the TCRdb table lists in-frame clones only, not all of them. The profile covers 140,000 to 150,000 clones, with about 56% appearing a single time and more than 15% taken by the ten largest. This clone was seen a few times. Treatment denoted: oral pan-JAK inhibitor, 5-10 mg twice daily. The CDR3 length is 14 residues. CDR1 is MNHNY and CDR2 is SVGAGI in the germline V gene (reference sequence). V shed 4 bases and J shed 0 bases, with 7 bases lying between them. V usage is TRBV6-6 and J usage is TRBJ1-5; D is unclear. This TCR derives from a human donor with alopecia areata. Material: CD8+ T cells sorted from blood, obtained at week 4, from a patient treated with tofacitinib. The CDR3 nucleotides read TGTGCCAGCAGTTCGTGGATTAGCAATCAGCCCCAGCATTTT. Translating it yields CASSSWISNQPQHF.